This T cell receptor (beta chain) stems from a study of cytomegalovirus exposure and HLA in healthy donors. About the study: Most donors, roughly 77% of over 350 genotyped, fell in the Caucasian-associated ancestry cluster. Study-wide findings and caveats: TCR beta V- and J-gene trimming was later associated with a missense DCLRE1C variant. TCR beta chains numbering roughly 150 were designated cytomegalovirus-associated. A likely sequencing artifact accounted for one observed cluster of highly shared sequence variants.

With 60 Vbeta and 13 Jbeta primers, the PCR was carried out. Produced via immunoSEQ multiplex PCR; TCRdb's table is partial and in-frame only. The table lists 200,000 to 250,000 clones, approximately 84% of them singletons. With respect to this clone: The antigen remains unidentified.

The CDR3 length is 14 residues. Germline CDR1 and CDR2: MNHEY and SVGAGI. Trimming took 7 bases from V and 3 from J, leaving 13 bases between them. The V call is TRBV6-5, the J call TRBJ1-3; no clear D gene. This receptor was taken from a girl aged 2 to 9 in good health and CMV-seronegative. Material: PBMCs. CDR3 in amino acids: CASTPRGVGNTIYF. CDR3 in DNA: TGTGCCAGCACGCCCCGGGGAGTTGGAAACACCATATATTTT.